This T cell receptor (beta chain) appears in the sequencing data of a study of T cell responses to AZD1222 COVID-19 vaccine. Details on this clone: Its specificity is not known.

This CDR3 is built from 13 residues. Trimming at V came to 4 bases and at J to 5 bases, leaving 2 bases not matched to a gene. Germline-derived CDR1 and CDR2 are LGHDT and YNNKEL (reference sequence). Study-wide results and caveats: Per reports, nearly half of all spike-specific TCRs target regions that are unmutated in variants.

Using immunoSEQ multiplex PCR, the repertoire was profiled, and TCRdb retains in-frame clones only, with some absent. The data hold more than 110,000 clones, with about 92% observed a single time. This receptor was taken from an adult in good health. This chain links TRBV3-1 (or the pseudogene TRBV3-2) with TRBJ1-3; 7 bases map to TRBD1. This specimen consisted of peripheral blood, obtained on day 0 of AZD1222 vaccination. This CDR3 reads CASSPGQRNTIYF. The CDR3 DNA is TGTGCCAGCAGCCCGGGACAGAGAAACACCATATATTTT.